This TCR beta chain was sequenced in a study of cytomegalovirus exposure and HLA in healthy donors. General observations from the study: Reports indicated that the classifier achieved high specificity and sensitivity in diagnosing cytomegalovirus status.

A note on this clone: Its antigen remains unidentified.

This CDR3 has 15 amino acids. The germline CDR1 and CDR2 sequences are SGHRS and YFSETQ. The junction had 6 bases not matched to a gene; V was cut back by 4 bases and J by 3 bases. The assay was immunoSEQ multiplex PCR, and TCRdb's table has in-frame clones only and misses some. The sample contains 220,000 or so clones, approximately 90% of which appear only once. The sample comprised PBMCs. The genes are TRBV5-1 and TRBJ1-5, with TRBD1 matching 8 bases. The source is a woman aged 18-29 years in good health and CMV-seronegative. CDR3 sequence reads: CASSPGTGPNQPQHF. Written as DNA, the CDR3 is TGCGCCAGCAGCCCGGGGACAGGTCCCAATCAGCCCCAGCATTTT.